The 9 T cell receptor beta chains in this list originate from one sample, sequenced in a study of cytomegalovirus exposure and HLA in healthy donors. PCR involved 60 Vbeta and 13 Jbeta primers. Profiling relied on immunoSEQ multiplex PCR, and the TCRdb table lists in-frame clones only, not all of them. Here the sample spans approximately 110,000 clones, 70% to 80% being singletons. Source material: PBMCs. These receptors came from a woman aged 35 to 49 in good health and CMV-seropositive.

This chain connects TRBV15 to TRBJ1-2; D possibly corresponds to TRBD1 (5 bases). This CDR3 spans 16 amino acids. CDR1 and CDR2 (germline): LNHNV, YYDKDF (reference sequence). With 0 bases removed from V and 6 bases from J, the gap between germline ends came to 17 bases. CDR3 loop: CATSRDVLARADGYTF. The CDR3 DNA is TGTGCCACCAGCAGAGATGTCCTGGCCAGGGCGGATGGCTACACCTTC.

This clone was detected a few times. V gene TRBV5-4 combines with J gene TRBJ1-1, with D tentatively TRBD1 (6 bases). CDR3 length: 16 residues. From germline, CDR1 is SGHNT and CDR2 YYREEE (reference sequence). Trimming removed 4 bases from V and 0 bases from J, with 16 bases in between. CDR3 amino acids: CASSLGGADMNTEAFF. In DNA form, the CDR3 reads TGTGCCAGCAGCCTAGGGGGGGCTGATATGAACACTGAAGCTTTCTTT.

The chain carries TRBV23-1 and TRBJ2-6, with D perhaps matching TRBD2 (6 bases). TRBV23-1 carries the ORF label, with uncertain function. The ends were cut back, 2 bases at V and 5 bases at J, with 10 bases in the middle. The CDR3 sequence is 15 residues long. This CDR3 is CASSQGGVRANVLTF. The CDR3 DNA sequence: TGCGCCAGCAGTCAAGGAGGGGTACGGGCCAACGTCCTGACTTTC.

The chain recombines TRBV2 with TRBJ2-1, with D perhaps matching TRBD1 (6 bases). Germline CDR1 reads SNHLY; CDR2 reads FYNNEI. V dropped 2 bases and J dropped 6 bases, with 8 bases sitting between them. The CDR3 runs to 13 residues. This CDR3 is CASSEQGLNEQFF. DNA of the CDR3: TGTGCCAGCAGTGAACAGGGGCTCAATGAGCAGTTCTTC.

This clone was counted a single time. The chain employs TRBV18 and TRBJ1-1, with D possibly TRBD1 on 6 matching bases. Trimming removed 3 bases from V and 0 bases from J, with 14 bases in between. The germline gives CDR1 KGHSH, CDR2 LQKENI. The CDR3 length is 16 residues. The CDR3 spells CASSPLPGVMNTEAFF. Written as DNA, the CDR3 is TGTGCCAGCTCACCGCTTCCAGGGGTCATGAACACTGAAGCTTTCTTT.

The chain employs TRBV11-3 and TRBJ2-3, with TRBD1 as a possible D gene (7 bases). CDR1 and CDR2 from the germline V gene are SGHNT and YENEEA. V was cut by 5 bases and J by 0 bases, with 12 bases left in between. The CDR3 is made up of 15 amino acids. For the CDR3, the DNA is TGTGCCAGCAGCCCGGGGGACAGTAGCACAGATACGCAGTATTTT. Encoded protein: CASSPGDSSTDTQYF.

The chain joins TRBV19 to TRBJ2-2; 7 nucleotides align to TRBD1. CDR3 length: 17 residues. CDR1 LNHDA and CDR2 SQIVND come from the germline V gene (reference sequence). Losses at the gene ends were 3 bases for V and 0 bases for J; bases not matched to a gene: 7. CDR3 in amino acids: CASSMVRDSANTGELFF. The CDR3 DNA follows: TGTGCCAGTAGTATGGTTAGGGACAGCGCGAACACCGGGGAGCTGTTTTTT.

The chain recombines TRBV2 with TRBJ1-2; 9 bases align to TRBD1. Germline CDR1 reads SNHLY; CDR2 reads FYNNEI. The V gene end was trimmed by 8 bases and the J gene end by 4 bases; junction bases not matched to a gene: 5. The CDR3 has 13 residues. The CDR3 DNA follows: TGTGCCAGCGGCACAGGGGGCGGCTATGGCTACACCTTC. This codes for CASGTGGGYGYTF.

The rearrangement uses TRBV5-5 and TRBJ2-1, with D maybe TRBD1 (6 bases). The germline CDR1 and CDR2 sequences are SGHKS and YYEKEE (reference sequence). The CDR3 runs to 16 residues. Trimming shortened V by 0 bases and J by 8 bases, and 18 bases separated the two germline ends. CDR3 region: CASSLEAGTYAYEQFF. For the CDR3, the DNA is TGTGCCAGCAGCTTGGAGGCCGGGACATACGCATATGAGCAGTTCTTC. Full variable domain (rest looked up from reference TRBV5-5 and TRBJ2-1): DAGVTQSPTHLIKTRGQQVTLRCSPISGHKSVSWYQQVLGQGPQFIFQYYEKEERGRGNFPDRFSARQFPNYSSELNVNALLLGDSALYLCASSLEAGTYAYEQFFGPGTRLTVL.